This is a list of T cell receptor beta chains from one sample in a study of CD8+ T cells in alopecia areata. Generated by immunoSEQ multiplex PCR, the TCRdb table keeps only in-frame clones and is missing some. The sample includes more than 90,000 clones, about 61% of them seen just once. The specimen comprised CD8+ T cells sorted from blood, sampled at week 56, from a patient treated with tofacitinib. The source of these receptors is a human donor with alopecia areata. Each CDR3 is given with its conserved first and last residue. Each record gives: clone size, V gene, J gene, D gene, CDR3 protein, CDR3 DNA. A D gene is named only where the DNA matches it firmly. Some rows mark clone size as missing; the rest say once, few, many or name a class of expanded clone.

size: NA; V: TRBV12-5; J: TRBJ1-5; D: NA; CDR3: CASGLGDEIYQPQHF; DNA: TGTGCTAGTGGTTTGGGCGATGAAATTTATCAGCCCCAGCATTTT
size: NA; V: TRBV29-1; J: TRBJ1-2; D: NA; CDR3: CSVPILNYGYTF; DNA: TGCAGCGTTCCTATTCTTAACTATGGCTACACCTTC
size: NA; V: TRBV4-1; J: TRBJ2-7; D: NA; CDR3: CASSQDLSRQYF; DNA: TGCGCCAGCAGCCAAGATCTGAGCCGTCAGTACTTC
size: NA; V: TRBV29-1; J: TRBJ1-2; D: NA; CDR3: CSVDWTAYGYTF; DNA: TGCAGCGTTGATTGGACAGCCTATGGCTACACCTTC
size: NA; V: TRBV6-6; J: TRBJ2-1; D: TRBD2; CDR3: CASSLKRASGDHEQFF; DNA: TGTGCCAGCAGTCTCAAAAGGGCTAGCGGGGACCATGAGCAGTTCTTC
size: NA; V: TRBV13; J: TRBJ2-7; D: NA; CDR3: CASSSFTETGVGEQYF; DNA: TGTGCCAGCAGCTCCTTCACGGAGACAGGAGTTGGCGAGCAGTACTTC
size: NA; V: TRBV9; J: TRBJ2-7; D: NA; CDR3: CASSVRLGPYEQYF; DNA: TGTGCCAGCAGCGTCAGGTTAGGGCCCTACGAGCAGTACTTC
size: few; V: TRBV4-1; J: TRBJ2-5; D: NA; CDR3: CASSQDAENQYF; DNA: TGCGCCAGCAGCCAAGATGCAGAGAACCAGTACTTC
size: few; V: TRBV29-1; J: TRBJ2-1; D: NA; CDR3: CSDGENEQFF; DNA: TGCAGCGACGGGGAGAATGAGCAGTTCTTC
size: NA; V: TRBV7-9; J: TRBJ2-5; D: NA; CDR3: CASSDTSLQETQYF; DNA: TGTGCCAGCAGCGACACTAGTCTGCAAGAGACCCAGTACTTC
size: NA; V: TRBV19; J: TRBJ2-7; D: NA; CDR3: CASSMGSYEQYF; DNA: TGTGCCAGTAGTATGGGTAGTTACGAGCAGTACTTC
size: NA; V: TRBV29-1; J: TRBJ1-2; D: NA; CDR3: CSVGDRNGYTF; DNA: TGCAGCGTTGGCGACAGGAATGGCTACACCTTC
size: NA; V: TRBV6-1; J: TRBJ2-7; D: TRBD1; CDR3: CASRGSGTVSYEQYF; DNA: TGTGCCAGCAGGGGGTCCGGGACAGTCTCCTACGAGCAGTACTTC
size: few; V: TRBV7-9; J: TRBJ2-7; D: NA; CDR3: CASSLVSGPGWDEQYF; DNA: TGTGCCAGCAGCTTAGTGAGTGGGCCCGGTTGGGACGAGCAGTACTTC
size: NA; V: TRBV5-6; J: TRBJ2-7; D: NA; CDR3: CASQGRTYEQYF; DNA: TGTGCCAGCCAAGGGCGGACCTACGAGCAGTACTTC
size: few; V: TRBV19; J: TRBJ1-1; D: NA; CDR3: CASSFLDGNTEAFF; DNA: TGTGCCAGTAGTTTCTTGGACGGGAACACTGAAGCTTTCTTT
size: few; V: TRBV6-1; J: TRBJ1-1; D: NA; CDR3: CASNQDWNTEAFF; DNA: TGTGCCAGCAATCAGGACTGGAACACTGAAGCTTTCTTT